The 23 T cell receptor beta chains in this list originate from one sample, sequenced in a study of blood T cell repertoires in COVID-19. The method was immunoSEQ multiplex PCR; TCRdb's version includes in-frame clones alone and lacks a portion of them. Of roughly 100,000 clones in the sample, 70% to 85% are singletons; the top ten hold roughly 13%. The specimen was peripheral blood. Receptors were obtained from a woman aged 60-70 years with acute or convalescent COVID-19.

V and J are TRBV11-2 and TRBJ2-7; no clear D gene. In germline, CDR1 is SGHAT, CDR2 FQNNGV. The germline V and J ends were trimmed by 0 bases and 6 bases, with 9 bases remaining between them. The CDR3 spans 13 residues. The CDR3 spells CASSLDLRSEQYF. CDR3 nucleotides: TGTGCCAGCAGCTTAGATCTGAGGAGCGAGCAGTACTTC.

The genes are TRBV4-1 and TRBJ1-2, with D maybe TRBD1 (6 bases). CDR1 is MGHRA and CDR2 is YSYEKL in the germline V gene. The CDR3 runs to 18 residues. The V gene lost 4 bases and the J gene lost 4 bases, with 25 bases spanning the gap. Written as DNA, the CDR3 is TGCGCCAGCAGCCCGGACCGACAGGACGATACAATGGGCTATGGCTACACCTTC. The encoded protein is CASSPDRQDDTMGYGYTF.

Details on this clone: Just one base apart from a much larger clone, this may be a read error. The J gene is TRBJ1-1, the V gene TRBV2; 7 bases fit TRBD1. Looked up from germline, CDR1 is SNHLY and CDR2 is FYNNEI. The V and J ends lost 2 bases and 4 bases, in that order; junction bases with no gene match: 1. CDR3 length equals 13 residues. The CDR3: CASSEQGGTEAFF. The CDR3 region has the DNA TGTGCCAGCAGTGAACAGGGGGGCACTGAAGCTTTCTTT. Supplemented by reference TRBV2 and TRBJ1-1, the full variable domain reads EPEVTQTPSHQVTQMGQEVILRCVPISNHLYFYWYRQILGQKVEFLVSFYNNEISEKSEIFDDQFSVERPDGSNFTLKIRSTKLEDSAMYFCASSEQGGTEAFFGQGTRLTVV.

The CDR3 sequence: CASRGGVGNQPQHF. The CDR3, as DNA: TGCGCCAGCAGGGGGGGGGTTGGCAATCAGCCCCAGCATTTT. This chain joins TRBV10-2 and TRBJ1-5; a possible D gene is TRBD1 (5 bases). The CDR3 spans 14 residues. The V end lost 6 bases, the J end lost 2 bases, and 11 bases lay between the germline ends. Germline CDR1 WSHSY, CDR2 SAAADI.

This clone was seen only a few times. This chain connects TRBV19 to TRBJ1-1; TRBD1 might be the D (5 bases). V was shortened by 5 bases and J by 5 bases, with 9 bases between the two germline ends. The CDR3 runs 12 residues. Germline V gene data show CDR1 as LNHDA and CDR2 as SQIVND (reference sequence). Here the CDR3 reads CASSFQGTEAFF. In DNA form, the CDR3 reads TGTGCCAGTAGTTTTCAGGGAACTGAAGCTTTCTTT.

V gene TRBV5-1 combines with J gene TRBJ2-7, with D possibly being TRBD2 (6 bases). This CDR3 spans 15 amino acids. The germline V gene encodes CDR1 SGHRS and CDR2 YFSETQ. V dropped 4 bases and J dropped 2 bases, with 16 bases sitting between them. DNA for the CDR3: TGCGCCAGCAGCGGGGGACTTTCCAGCGCCTACGAGCAGTACTTC. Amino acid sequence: CASSGGLSSAYEQYF. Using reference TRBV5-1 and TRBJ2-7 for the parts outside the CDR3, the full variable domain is KAGVTQTPRYLIKTRGQQVTLSCSPISGHRSVSWYQQTPGQGLQFLFEYFSETQRNKGNFPGRFSGRQFSNSRSEMNVSTLELGDSALYLCASSGGLSSAYEQYFGPGTRLTVT.

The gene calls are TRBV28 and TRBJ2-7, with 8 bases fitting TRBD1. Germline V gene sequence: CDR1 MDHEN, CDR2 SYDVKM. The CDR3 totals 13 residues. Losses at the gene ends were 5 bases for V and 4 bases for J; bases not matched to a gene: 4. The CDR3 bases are TGTGCCAGCAGTCCAGGGGGCAGGTACGAGCAGTACTTC. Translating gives CASSPGGRYEQYF.

The DNA of the CDR3 is TGCGCCAGCAGCTTGGTGACACCCCAGGACACCATATATTTT. Protein sequence: CASSLVTPQDTIYF. The rearrangement links TRBV5-1 to TRBJ1-3; the D is unclear. The CDR3 extends over 14 amino acids. CDR1 SGHRS and CDR2 YFSETQ come from the germline V gene. The germline V and J ends were trimmed by 0 bases and 8 bases, with 12 bases remaining between them. The full variable domain, rest sourced from reference TRBV5-1 and TRBJ1-3, is KAGVTQTPRYLIKTRGQQVTLSCSPISGHRSVSWYQQTPGQGLQFLFEYFSETQRNKGNFPGRFSGRQFSNSRSEMNVSTLELGDSALYLCASSLVTPQDTIYFGEGSWLTVV.

The DNA for the CDR3 is TGTGCCAGCAGCTTAGGGGCGGGGATGAACTATGGCTACACCTTC. Translated: CASSLGAGMNYGYTF. V gene TRBV7-2 combines with J gene TRBJ1-2, with D uncertain. The CDR3 runs to 15 residues. With 1 base removed from V and 2 bases from J, the gap between germline ends came to 11 bases. The germline V gene has CDR1 SGHTA and CDR2 FQGNSA.

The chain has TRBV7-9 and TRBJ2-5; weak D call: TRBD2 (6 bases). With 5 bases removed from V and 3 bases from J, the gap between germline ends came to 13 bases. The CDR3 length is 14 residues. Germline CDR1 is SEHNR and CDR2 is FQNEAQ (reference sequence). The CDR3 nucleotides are TGTGCCAGCAGCAAGACGACGGGGGAAGAGACCCAGTACTTC. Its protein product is CASSKTTGEETQYF.

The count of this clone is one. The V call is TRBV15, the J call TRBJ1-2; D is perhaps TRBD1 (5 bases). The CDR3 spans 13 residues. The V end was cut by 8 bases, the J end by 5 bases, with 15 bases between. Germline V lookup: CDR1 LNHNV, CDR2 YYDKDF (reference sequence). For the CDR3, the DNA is TGTGCCACCGGCGTGGGGCTGCCTTATGGCTACACCTTC. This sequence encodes CATGVGLPYGYTF.

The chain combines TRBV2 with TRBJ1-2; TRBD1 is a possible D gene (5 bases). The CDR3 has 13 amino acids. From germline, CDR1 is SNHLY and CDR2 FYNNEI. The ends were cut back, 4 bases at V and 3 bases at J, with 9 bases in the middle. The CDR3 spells CASSGAGYYGYTF. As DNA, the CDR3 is TGTGCCAGCAGTGGGGCAGGGTACTATGGCTACACCTTC. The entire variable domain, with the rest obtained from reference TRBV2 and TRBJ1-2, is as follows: EPEVTQTPSHQVTQMGQEVILRCVPISNHLYFYWYRQILGQKVEFLVSFYNNEISEKSEIFDDQFSVERPDGSNFTLKIRSTKLEDSAMYFCASSGAGYYGYTFGSGTRLTVV.

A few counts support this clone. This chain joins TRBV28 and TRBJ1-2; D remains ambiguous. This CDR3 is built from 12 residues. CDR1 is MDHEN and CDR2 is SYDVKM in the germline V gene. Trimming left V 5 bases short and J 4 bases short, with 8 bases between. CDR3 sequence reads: CASSRPGYGYTF. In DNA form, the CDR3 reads TGTGCCAGCAGTAGACCGGGCTATGGCTACACCTTC.

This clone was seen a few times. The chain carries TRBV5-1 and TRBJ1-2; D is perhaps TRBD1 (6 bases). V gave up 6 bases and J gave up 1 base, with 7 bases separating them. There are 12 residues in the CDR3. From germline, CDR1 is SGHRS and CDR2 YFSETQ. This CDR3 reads CASTQGNYGYTF. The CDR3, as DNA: TGCGCCAGCACACAGGGTAACTATGGCTACACCTTC.

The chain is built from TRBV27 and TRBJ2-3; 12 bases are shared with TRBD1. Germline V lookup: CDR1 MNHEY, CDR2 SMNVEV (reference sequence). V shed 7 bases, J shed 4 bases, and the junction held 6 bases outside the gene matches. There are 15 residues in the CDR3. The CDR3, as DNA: TGTGCCAGCACGGGACAGGGGGCTGTCGCAGATACGCAGTATTTT. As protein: CASTGQGAVADTQYF.

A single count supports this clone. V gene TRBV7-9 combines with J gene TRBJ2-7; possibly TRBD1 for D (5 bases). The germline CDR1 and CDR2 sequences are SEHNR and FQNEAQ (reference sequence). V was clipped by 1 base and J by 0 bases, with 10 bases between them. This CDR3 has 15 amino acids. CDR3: CASSLGLDNSYEQYF. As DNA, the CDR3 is TGTGCCAGCAGCTTAGGACTGGACAACTCCTACGAGCAGTACTTC.

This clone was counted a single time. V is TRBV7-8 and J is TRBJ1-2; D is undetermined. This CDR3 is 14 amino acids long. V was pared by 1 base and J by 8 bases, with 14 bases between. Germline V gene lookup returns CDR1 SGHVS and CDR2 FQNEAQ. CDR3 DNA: TGTGCCAGCAGCTTAGAACTGCGGGCCCGGGGCTACACCTTC. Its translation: CASSLELRARGYTF.

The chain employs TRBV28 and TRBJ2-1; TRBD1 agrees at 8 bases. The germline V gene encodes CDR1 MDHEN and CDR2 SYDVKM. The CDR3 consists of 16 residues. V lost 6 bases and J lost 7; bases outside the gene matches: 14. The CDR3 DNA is TGTGCCAGCAGACAGGACCGGGACAGGTATTTTAATGAGCAGTTCTTC. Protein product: CASRQDRDRYFNEQFF.

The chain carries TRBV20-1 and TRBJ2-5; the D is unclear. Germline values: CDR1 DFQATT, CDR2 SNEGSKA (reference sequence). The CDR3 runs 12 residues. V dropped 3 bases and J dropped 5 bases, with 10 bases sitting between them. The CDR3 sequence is CSASSSFETQYF. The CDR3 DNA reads TGCAGTGCTAGTTCCAGTTTTGAGACCCAGTACTTC.

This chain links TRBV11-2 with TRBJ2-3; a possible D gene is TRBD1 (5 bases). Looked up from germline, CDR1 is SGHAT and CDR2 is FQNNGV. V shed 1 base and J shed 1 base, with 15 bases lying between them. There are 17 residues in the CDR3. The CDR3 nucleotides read TGTGCCAGCAGCTTAGCCCCCAGGGTTCGGGGCACAGATACGCAGTATTTT. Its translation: CASSLAPRVRGTDTQYF.

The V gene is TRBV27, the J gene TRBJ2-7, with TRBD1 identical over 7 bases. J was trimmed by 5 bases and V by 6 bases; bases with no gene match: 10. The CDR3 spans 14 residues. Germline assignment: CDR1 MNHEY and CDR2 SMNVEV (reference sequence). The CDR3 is CASSLRQGIDEQYF. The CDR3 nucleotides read TGTGCCAGCAGCCTACGACAGGGAATCGACGAGCAGTACTTC.

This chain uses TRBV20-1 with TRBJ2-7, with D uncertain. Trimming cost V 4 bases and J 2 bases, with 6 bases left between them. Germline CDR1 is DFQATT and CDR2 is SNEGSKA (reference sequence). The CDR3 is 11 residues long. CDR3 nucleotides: TGCAGTGCTAAACTGACCTACGAGCAGTACTTC. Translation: CSAKLTYEQYF.

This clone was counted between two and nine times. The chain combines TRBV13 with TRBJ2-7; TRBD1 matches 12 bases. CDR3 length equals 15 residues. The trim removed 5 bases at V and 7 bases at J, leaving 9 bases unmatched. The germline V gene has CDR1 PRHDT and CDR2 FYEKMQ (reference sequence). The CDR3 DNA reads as TGTGCCAGCAGCATGACGGGACAGGGGGCGGGAGAGCAGTACTTC. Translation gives CASSMTGQGAGEQYF.